The source of this TCR beta chain is a study of CD4 T cells in relation to SARS-CoV-2 and coronaviruses. Study information: PBMCs were cultured with antigen for roughly 11 days before TCR beta sequencing.

The CDR3 length is 14 residues. CDR1 SGHNT and CDR2 YYREEE come from the germline V gene (reference sequence). V lost 4 bases to trimming and J lost 7 bases; unmatched junction nucleotides: 3. Measured with immunoSEQ multiplex PCR; TCRdb has only the in-frame clones, and not every one. The repertoire consists of about 36,000 clones, with approximately 80% occurring once and the leading ten covering more than 6%. Only a few counts were recorded for this clone. The antigen remains unidentified. The receptor's source is an adult with COVID-19. Sample: naive CD4+ T cells from PBMCs, cultured in vitro. Stated subset: naive CD4+ T cells isolated by negative enrichment. The genes are TRBV5-4 and TRBJ1-6, with 9 bases lining up with TRBD1. CDR3: CASSRDRENSPLHF. In DNA form, the CDR3 reads TGTGCCAGCAGCCGGGACAGGGAAAATTCACCCCTCCACTTT. The whole variable domain, remainder taken from reference TRBV5-4 and TRBJ1-6, is ETGVTQSPTHLIKTRGQQVTLRCSSQSGHNTVSWYQQALGQGPQFIFQYYREEENGRGNFPPRFSGLQFPNYSSELNVNALELDDSALYLCASSRDRENSPLHFGNGTRLTVT.